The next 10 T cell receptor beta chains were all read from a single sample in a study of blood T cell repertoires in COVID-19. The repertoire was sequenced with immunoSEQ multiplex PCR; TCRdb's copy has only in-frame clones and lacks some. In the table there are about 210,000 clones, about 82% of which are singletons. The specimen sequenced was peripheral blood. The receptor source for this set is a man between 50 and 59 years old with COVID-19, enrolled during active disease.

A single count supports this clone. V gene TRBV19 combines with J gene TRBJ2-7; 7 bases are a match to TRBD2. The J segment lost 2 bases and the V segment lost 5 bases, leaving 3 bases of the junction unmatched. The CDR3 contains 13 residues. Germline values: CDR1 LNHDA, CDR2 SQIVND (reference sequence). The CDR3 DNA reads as TGTGCCAGTAGTTCGGGACTACCCTACGAGCAGTACTTC. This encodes CASSSGLPYEQYF. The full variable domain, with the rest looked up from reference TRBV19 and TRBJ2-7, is DGGITQSPKYLFRKEGQNVTLSCEQNLNHDAMYWYRQDPGQGLRLIYYSQIVNDFQKGDIAEGYSVSREKKESFPLTVTSAQKNPTAFYLCASSSGLPYEQYFGPGTRLTVT.

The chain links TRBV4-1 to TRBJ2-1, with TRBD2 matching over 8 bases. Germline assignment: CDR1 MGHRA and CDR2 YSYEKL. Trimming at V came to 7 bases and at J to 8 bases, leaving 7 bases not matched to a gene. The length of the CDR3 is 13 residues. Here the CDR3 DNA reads TGCGCCAGCACCACCGCGGGGGGCGATGAGCAGTTCTTC. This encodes CASTTAGGDEQFF.

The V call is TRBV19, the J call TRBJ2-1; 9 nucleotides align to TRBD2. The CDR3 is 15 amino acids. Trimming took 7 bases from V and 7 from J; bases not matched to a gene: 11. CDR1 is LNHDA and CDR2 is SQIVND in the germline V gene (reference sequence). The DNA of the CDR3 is TGTGCCAGTATAGGCGGGGGGGCAGTGTGGAATGAGCAGTTCTTC. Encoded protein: CASIGGGAVWNEQFF. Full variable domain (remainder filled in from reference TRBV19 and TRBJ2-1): DGGITQSPKYLFRKEGQNVTLSCEQNLNHDAMYWYRQDPGQGLRLIYYSQIVNDFQKGDIAEGYSVSREKKESFPLTVTSAQKNPTAFYLCASIGGGAVWNEQFFGPGTRLTVL.

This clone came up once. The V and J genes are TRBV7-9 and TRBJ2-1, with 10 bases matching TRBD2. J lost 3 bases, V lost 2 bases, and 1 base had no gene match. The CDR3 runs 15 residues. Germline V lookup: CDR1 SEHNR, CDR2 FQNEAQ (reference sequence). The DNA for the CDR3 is TGTGCCAGCAGCTTAACTAGCGGGGTCTACAATGAGCAGTTCTTC. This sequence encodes CASSLTSGVYNEQFF.

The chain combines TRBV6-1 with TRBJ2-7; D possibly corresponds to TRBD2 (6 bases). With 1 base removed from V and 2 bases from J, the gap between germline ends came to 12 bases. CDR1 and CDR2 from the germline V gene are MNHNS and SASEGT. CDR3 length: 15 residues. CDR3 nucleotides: TGTGCCAGCAGTGAAGGAGGGAGGCTGACCTACGAGCAGTACTTC. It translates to CASSEGGRLTYEQYF.

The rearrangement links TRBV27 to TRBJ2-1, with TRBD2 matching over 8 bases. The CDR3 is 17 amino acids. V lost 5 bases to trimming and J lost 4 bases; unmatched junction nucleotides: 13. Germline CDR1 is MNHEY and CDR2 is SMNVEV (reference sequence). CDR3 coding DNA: TGTGCCAGCAGTCGGTTTCTTAGGACTAGCCTGTACAATGAGCAGTTCTTC. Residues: CASSRFLRTSLYNEQFF.

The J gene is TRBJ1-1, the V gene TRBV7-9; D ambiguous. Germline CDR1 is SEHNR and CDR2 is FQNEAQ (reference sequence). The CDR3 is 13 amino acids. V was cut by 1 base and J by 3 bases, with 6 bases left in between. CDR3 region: CASSLEPDTEAFF. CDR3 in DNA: TGTGCCAGCAGCTTAGAGCCGGACACTGAAGCTTTCTTT.

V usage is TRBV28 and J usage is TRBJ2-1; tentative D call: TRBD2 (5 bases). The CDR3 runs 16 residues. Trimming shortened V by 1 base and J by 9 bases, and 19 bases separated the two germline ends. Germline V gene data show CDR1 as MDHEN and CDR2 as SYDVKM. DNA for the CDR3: TGTGCCAGCAGTTTATCGTTTGCGGGCAGCCCGGGTGAGCAGTTCTTC. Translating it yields CASSLSFAGSPGEQFF.

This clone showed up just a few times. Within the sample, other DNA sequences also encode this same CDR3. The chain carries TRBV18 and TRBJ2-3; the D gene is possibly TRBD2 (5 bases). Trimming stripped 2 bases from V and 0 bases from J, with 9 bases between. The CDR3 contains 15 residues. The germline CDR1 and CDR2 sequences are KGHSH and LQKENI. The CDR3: CASSPSLASTDTQYF. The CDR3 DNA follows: TGTGCCAGCTCACCATCTCTAGCTAGCACAGATACGCAGTATTTT.

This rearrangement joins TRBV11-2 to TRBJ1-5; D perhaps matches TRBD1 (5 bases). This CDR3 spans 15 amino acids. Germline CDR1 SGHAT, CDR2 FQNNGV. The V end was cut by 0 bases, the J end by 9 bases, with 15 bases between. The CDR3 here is CASSLDRQPGGPQHF. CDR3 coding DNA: TGTGCCAGCAGCTTAGATAGACAGCCCGGTGGGCCCCAGCATTTT.